What follows are 27 T cell receptor beta chains derived from one specimen sequenced in a study of identical twins. One entry per CDR3 protein, called by TCRdb with MiXCR from the 5' RACE reads. The table lists more than 200,000 distinct CDR3 sequences, 11% to 15% of them singletons. Sequencing was carried out using memory (CD45RO+) T cells sorted from blood. The source of these receptors is a woman aged 18-29 years in good health.

This clonotype was counted a few times. The rearrangement uses TRBV9 and TRBJ2-1, with 7 bases that match TRBD2. Trimming at V came to 0 bases and at J to 6 bases, leaving 6 bases not matched to a gene. The germline V gene has CDR1 SGDLS and CDR2 YYNGEE. The CDR3 totals 15 residues. In DNA, the CDR3 is TGTGCCAGCAGCGTAGGGGGGACTACCGCCAATGAGCAGTTCTTC. Its translation: CASSVGGTTANEQFF.

This rearrangement joins TRBV2 to TRBJ1-5; D gene ambiguous. The CDR3 is made up of 13 amino acids. Looked up from germline, CDR1 is SNHLY and CDR2 is FYNNEI. Trimming shortened V by 6 bases and J by 3 bases, and 9 bases separated the two germline ends. The DNA of the CDR3 is TGTGCCAGCAGGGCTGACCACAATCAGCCCCAGCATTTT. Protein product: CASRADHNQPQHF.

This clonotype was recorded at least ten times. V usage is TRBV6-1 and J usage is TRBJ2-3, with D possibly TRBD2 on 5 matching bases. This CDR3 comprises 13 residues. The germline V and J ends were trimmed by 3 bases and 5 bases, with 9 bases remaining between them. Germline V gene lookup returns CDR1 MNHNS and CDR2 SASEGT. The CDR3 nucleotides are TGTGCCAGCAGTGACGGGATAAGAGATACGCAGTATTTT. Its protein product is CASSDGIRDTQYF.

The chain uses TRBV20-1 and TRBJ2-4, with TRBD2 matching 10 bases. CDR1 and CDR2 (germline): DFQATT, SNEGSKA (reference sequence). Losses at the gene ends were 3 bases for V and 1 base for J; bases not matched to a gene: 6. There are 16 residues in the CDR3. CDR3 DNA sequence: TGCAGTGCTAGTTCTAGCGGGAGCGGGGCCAAAAACATTCAGTACTTC. Its translation: CSASSSGSGAKNIQYF.

This clonotype has a handful of counts. CDR3 in amino acids: CASSQRDGLVGNEQFF. Here the CDR3 DNA reads TGTGCCAGCAGCCAGAGGGATGGGTTAGTGGGCAATGAGCAGTTCTTC. This chain connects TRBV7-9 to TRBJ2-1, with D perhaps TRBD2 (5 bases). The CDR3 length is 16 residues. Trimming stripped 5 bases from V and 6 bases from J, with 20 bases between. CDR1 and CDR2 from the germline V gene are SEHNR and FQNEAQ (reference sequence).

The rearrangement uses TRBV12-3 or TRBV12-4 and TRBJ2-7; 11 nucleotides align to TRBD2. The V and J ends lost 2 bases and 6 bases, in that order; junction bases with no gene match: 6. The CDR3 is made up of 15 amino acids. Here the CDR3 DNA reads TGTGCCAGCAGTTTATTAACTAGCGGGGGAATCGAGCAGTACTTC. Translation gives CASSLLTSGGIEQYF.

This clonotype turned up a few times. This chain links TRBV5-1 with TRBJ1-1; D might be TRBD1 (6 bases). Trimming shortened V by 8 bases and J by 4 bases, and 18 bases separated the two germline ends. The CDR3 contains 14 residues. From germline, CDR1 is SGHRS and CDR2 YFSETQ. The CDR3 is CASCIDRMTTEAFF. The CDR3, as DNA: TGCGCCAGTTGTATCGACAGGATGACCACTGAAGCTTTCTTT.

This clonotype was counted ten times or more. V gene TRBV7-2 combines with J gene TRBJ2-2; 12 bases align to TRBD2. Germline V lookup: CDR1 SGHTA, CDR2 FQGNSA. The CDR3 contains 17 residues. V was clipped by 1 base and J by 4 bases; unmatched bases: 4. Here the CDR3 DNA reads TGTGCCAGCAGCTTAGGACTAGCGGGAGTTGTCACCGGGGAGCTGTTTTTT. Its translation: CASSLGLAGVVTGELFF.

This clonotype was observed at least ten times. The V gene is TRBV29-1, the J gene TRBJ1-1, with a weak D call TRBD1 (6 bases). Germline V gene sequence: CDR1 SQVTM, CDR2 ANQGSEA. The V gene lost 4 bases and the J gene lost 0 bases, with 12 bases spanning the gap. CDR3 length: 14 amino acids. DNA for the CDR3: TGCAGCGTTGGCCCGGACAGCCTGAACACTGAAGCTTTCTTT. The encoded protein is CSVGPDSLNTEAFF.

The V and J genes are TRBV3-1 and TRBJ2-7, with TRBD2 matching over 8 bases. V lost 3 bases and J lost 3; bases outside the gene matches: 4. The germline gives CDR1 LGHDT, CDR2 YNNKEL (reference sequence). The CDR3 totals 14 residues. The CDR3 DNA follows: TGTGCCAGCAGCCACGCCGGGACTAGCTACGAGCAGTACTTC. It encodes CASSHAGTSYEQYF.

V is TRBV29-1 and J is TRBJ2-2; 11 bases match TRBD2. Germline loops: CDR1 SQVTM, CDR2 ANQGSEA. This CDR3 has 15 amino acids. Trimming took 5 bases from V and 4 from J; bases not matched to a gene: 6. For the CDR3, the DNA is TGCAGCGTTACTAGCGGGAGTACCGGCACCGGGGAGCTGTTTTTT. It encodes CSVTSGSTGTGELFF.

This clonotype has more than one count but fewer than ten. The gene calls are TRBV12-3 or TRBV12-4 and TRBJ1-6; D is undetermined. The CDR3 contains 14 residues. V was clipped by 1 base and J by 9 bases, with 10 bases between them. CDR3 nucleotide sequence: TGTGCCAGCAGTTTAGGGAATGGAGGTTCACCCCTCCACTTT. Translation gives CASSLGNGGSPLHF.

This sequence joins TRBV7-2 and TRBJ2-5, with unresolved D. The length of the CDR3 is 13 residues. V lost 7 bases and J 5 bases, leaving 14 bases between the germline ends. Germline CDR1 and CDR2: SGHTA and FQGNSA. CDR3 nucleotide sequence: TGTGCCAGCACCCTAAGGGCGGAGGAGACCCAGTACTTC. It translates to CASTLRAEETQYF.

This clonotype appeared many times. CDR3 bases: TGTGCCAGCAGCCGAGACAGGGGACAGTTCTTC. This translates into CASSRDRGQFF. The V gene is TRBV12-3 or TRBV12-4, the J gene TRBJ2-1; 8 bases match TRBD1. The junction had 5 bases not matched to a gene; V was cut back by 6 bases and J by 13 bases. The CDR3 totals 11 residues.

The CDR3 DNA is TGCGCCAGCAGCTCCGCTAGCGGGGGAACGAACACCGGGGAGCTGTTTTTT. This sequence encodes CASSSASGGTNTGELFF. The chain combines TRBV5-1 with TRBJ2-2, with 10 bases lining up with TRBD2. The CDR3 consists of 17 residues. V shed 3 bases and J 0 bases; nucleotides not matched to a gene: 5. CDR1 SGHRS and CDR2 YFSETQ come from the germline V gene.

This clonotype was found a few times. V is TRBV5-5 and J is TRBJ1-3; 7 nucleotides line up with TRBD1. Trimming cost V 6 bases and J 4 bases; bases outside gene matches: 7. Germline-derived CDR1 and CDR2 are SGHKS and YYEKEE (reference sequence). CDR3 size: 14 residues. DNA for the CDR3: TGTGCCAGCACCATAGGGGGCAGAGGAAACACCATATATTTT. The encoded protein is CASTIGGRGNTIYF.

This clonotype appeared many times. The DNA of the CDR3 is TGCGCCAGCAGCCTAAACCCCGGGGGTGCAGATACGCAGTATTTT. Translated, it gives CASSLNPGGADTQYF. V and J are TRBV5-1 and TRBJ2-3; a possible D gene is TRBD2 (6 bases). Germline lookup yields CDR1 SGHRS and CDR2 YFSETQ. The CDR3 extends over 15 amino acids. Trimming removed 4 bases from V and 4 bases from J, with 16 bases in between.

This clonotype was seen a handful of times. V gene TRBV7-2 combines with J gene TRBJ2-7, with 7 bases lining up with TRBD1. CDR1 and CDR2 (germline): SGHTA, FQGNSA. J gave up 2 bases and V 4 bases, and 14 bases lay outside the gene matches. This CDR3 has 17 amino acids. Written as DNA, the CDR3 is TGTGCCAGCAGCTCCCGAGTTGCCAGGGGGATAACCTACGAGCAGTACTTC. It yields the protein CASSSRVARGITYEQYF.

This clonotype was picked up a small number of times. The chain employs TRBV6-1 and TRBJ1-5, with D possibly being TRBD1 (6 bases). Trimming cost V 5 bases and J 6 bases, with 17 bases left between them. Germline lookup yields CDR1 MNHNS and CDR2 SASEGT. CDR3 length equals 15 residues. CDR3 loop: CASSPGRGGAQPQHF. CDR3 bases: TGTGCCAGCAGTCCCGGCAGGGGTGGAGCTCAGCCCCAGCATTTT.

This clonotype was seen a handful of times. This chain joins TRBV15 and TRBJ1-1; no definite D call. The germline V gene encodes CDR1 LNHNV and CDR2 YYDKDF (reference sequence). V was pared by 5 bases and J by 4 bases, with 14 bases between. The CDR3 consists of 14 residues. CDR3 residues: CATSARTSFTEAFF. The CDR3 bases are TGTGCCACCAGCGCCCGAACATCATTCACTGAAGCTTTCTTT.

The chain combines TRBV20-1 with TRBJ1-1, with D uncertain. The CDR3 spans 12 residues. V was cut by 1 base and J by 0 bases, with 3 bases left in between. CDR1 is DFQATT, CDR2 SNEGSKA, per germline (reference sequence). CDR3 DNA sequence: TGCAGTGCTAGAGTTATGAACACTGAAGCTTTCTTT. The encoded protein is CSARVMNTEAFF.

The rearrangement links TRBV5-7 to TRBJ2-6, with D perhaps matching TRBD2 (5 bases). TRBV5-7 is treated as an ORF (open reading frame) with a function not yet certain. V was clipped by 6 bases and J by 2 bases, with 18 bases between them. This CDR3 has 17 residues. The CDR3 reads CASIQIMRATGANVLTF. CDR3 DNA: TGTGCCAGCATCCAAATAATGAGGGCGACTGGGGCCAACGTCCTGACTTTC.

This chain connects TRBV7-2 to TRBJ2-7; D may be TRBD1 (6 bases). V lost 5 bases to trimming and J lost 2 bases, with 16 bases between them. CDR1 SGHTA and CDR2 FQGNSA come from the germline V gene. This CDR3 comprises 15 residues. CDR3 sequence (DNA): TGTGCCAGCAGCCAGGGGTCCGGTTCGCCCTACGAGCAGTACTTC. It specifies CASSQGSGSPYEQYF.

The chain joins TRBV10-3 to TRBJ2-2, with 12 positions matching TRBD2. The CDR3 runs 16 residues. Germline V gene lookup returns CDR1 ENHRY and CDR2 SYGVKD. With 10 bases clipped from V and 5 bases from J, the junction kept 11 bases outside the gene matches. As DNA, the CDR3 is TGTGCCACCAAGGAGACTAGCGGGAGCCGGACCGGGGAGCTGTTTTTT. Translated: CATKETSGSRTGELFF.

There are a few counts of this clonotype. The CDR3 protein is CASSLGTGGADQPQHF. The DNA for the CDR3 is TGTGCCAGCAGCTTGGGGACAGGGGGCGCGGATCAGCCCCAGCATTTT. The chain carries TRBV5-5 and TRBJ1-5, with TRBD1 identical over 11 bases. This CDR3 has 16 amino acids. Germline CDR1 SGHKS, CDR2 YYEKEE (reference sequence). The V segment lost 0 bases and the J segment 5 bases; nucleotides outside the gene matches: 4.

This clonotype was counted between two and nine times. The CDR3 region has the DNA TGCGCCAGCAGCCAAGGGTCCCACAGGCGGGGGACCCAGTACTTC. Its translation: CASSQGSHRRGTQYF. V usage is TRBV4-3 and J usage is TRBJ2-5; perhaps TRBD2 as D (6 bases). Germline assignment: CDR1 LGHNA and CDR2 YSLEER. This CDR3 is built from 15 residues. V was pared by 1 base and J by 7 bases, with 16 bases between.

The gene calls are TRBV20-1 and TRBJ2-5; perhaps D is TRBD1 or TRBD2 (5 bases each). This CDR3 has 14 amino acids. Germline CDR1 DFQATT, CDR2 SNEGSKA (reference sequence). Trimming took 0 bases from V and 4 from J, leaving 12 bases between them. The CDR3 region has the DNA TGCAGTGCTAGAGATCGGCAGGGACGAGAGACCCAGTACTTC. The encoded protein is CSARDRQGRETQYF.